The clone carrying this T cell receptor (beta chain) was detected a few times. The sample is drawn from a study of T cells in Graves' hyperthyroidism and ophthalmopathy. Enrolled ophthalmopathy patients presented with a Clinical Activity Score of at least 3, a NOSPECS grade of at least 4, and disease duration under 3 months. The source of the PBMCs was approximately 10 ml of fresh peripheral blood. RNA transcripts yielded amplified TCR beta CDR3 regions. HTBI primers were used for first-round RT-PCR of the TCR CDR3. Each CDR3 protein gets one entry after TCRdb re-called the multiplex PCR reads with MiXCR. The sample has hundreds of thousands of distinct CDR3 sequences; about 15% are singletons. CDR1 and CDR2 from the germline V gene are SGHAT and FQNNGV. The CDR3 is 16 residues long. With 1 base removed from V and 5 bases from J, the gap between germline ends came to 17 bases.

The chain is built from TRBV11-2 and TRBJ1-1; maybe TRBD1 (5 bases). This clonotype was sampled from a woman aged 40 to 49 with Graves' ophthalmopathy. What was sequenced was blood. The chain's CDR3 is CASSLGPPGPRTEAFF. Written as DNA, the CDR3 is TGTGCCAGCAGCTTAGGACCTCCAGGGCCTAGGACTGAAGCTTTCTTT. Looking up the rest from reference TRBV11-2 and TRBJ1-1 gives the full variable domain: EAGVAQSPRYKIIEKRQSVAFWCNPISGHATLYWYQQILGQGPKLLIQFQNNGVVDDSQLPKDRFSAERLKGVDSTLKIQPAKLEDSAVYLCASSLGPPGPRTEAFFGQGTRLTVV.